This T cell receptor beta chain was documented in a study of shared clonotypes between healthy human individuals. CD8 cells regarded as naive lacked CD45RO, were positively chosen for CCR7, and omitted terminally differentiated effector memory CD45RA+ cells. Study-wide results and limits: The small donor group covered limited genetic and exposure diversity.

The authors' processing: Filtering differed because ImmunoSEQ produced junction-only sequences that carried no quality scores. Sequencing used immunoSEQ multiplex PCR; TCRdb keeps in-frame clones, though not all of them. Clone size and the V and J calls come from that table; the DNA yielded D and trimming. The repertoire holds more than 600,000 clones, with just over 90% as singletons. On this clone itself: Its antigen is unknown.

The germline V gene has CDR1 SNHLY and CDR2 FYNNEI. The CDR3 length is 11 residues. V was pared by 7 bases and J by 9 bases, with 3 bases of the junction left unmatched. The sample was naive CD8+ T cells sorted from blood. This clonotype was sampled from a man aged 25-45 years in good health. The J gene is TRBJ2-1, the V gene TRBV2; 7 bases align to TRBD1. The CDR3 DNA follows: TGTGCCAGCAACACAGGGGCTGAGCAGTTCTTC. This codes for CASNTGAEQFF.